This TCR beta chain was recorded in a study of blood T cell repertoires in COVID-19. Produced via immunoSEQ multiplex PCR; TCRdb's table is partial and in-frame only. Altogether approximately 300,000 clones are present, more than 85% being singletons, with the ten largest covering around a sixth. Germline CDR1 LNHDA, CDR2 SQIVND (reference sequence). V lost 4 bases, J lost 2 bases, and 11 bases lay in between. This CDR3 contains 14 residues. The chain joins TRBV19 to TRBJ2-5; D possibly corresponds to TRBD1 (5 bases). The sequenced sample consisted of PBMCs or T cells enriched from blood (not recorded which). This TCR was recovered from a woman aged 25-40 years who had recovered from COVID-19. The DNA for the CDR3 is TGTGCCAGTAGTACCTCAGGGTTTCAAGAGACCCAGTACTTC. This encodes CASSTSGFQETQYF.